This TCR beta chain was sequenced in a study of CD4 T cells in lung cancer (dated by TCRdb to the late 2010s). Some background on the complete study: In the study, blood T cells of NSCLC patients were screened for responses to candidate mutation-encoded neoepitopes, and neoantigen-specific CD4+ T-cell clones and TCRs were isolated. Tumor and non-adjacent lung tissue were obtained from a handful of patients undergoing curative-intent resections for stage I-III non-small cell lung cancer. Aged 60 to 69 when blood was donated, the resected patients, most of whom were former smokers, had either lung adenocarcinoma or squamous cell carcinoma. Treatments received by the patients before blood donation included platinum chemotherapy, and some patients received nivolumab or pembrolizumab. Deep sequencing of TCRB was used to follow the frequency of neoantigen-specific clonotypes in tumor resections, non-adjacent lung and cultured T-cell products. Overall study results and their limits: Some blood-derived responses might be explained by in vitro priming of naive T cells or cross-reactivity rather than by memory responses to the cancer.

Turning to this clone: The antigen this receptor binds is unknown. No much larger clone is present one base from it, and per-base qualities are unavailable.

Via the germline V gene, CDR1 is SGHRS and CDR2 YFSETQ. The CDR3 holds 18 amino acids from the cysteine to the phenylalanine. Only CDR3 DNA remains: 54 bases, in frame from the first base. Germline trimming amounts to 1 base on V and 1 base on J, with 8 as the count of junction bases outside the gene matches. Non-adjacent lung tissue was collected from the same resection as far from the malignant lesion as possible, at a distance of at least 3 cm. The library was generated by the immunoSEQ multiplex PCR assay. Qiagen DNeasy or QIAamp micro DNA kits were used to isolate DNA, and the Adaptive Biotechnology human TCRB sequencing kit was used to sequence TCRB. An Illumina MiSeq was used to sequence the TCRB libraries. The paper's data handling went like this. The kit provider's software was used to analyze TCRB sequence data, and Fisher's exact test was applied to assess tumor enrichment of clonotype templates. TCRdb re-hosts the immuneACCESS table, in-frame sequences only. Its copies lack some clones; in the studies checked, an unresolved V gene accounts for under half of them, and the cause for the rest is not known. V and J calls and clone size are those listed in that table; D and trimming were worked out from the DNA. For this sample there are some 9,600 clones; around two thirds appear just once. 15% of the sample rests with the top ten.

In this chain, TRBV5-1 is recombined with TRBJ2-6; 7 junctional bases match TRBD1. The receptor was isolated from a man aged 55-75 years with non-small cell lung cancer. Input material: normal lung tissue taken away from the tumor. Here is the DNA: TGCGCCAGCAGCTTGCCGGGACAGTCTTCTTCTGGGGCCAACGTCCTGACTTTC. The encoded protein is CASSLPGQSSSGANVLTF. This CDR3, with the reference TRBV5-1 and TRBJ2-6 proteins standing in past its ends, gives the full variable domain KAGVTQTPRYLIKTRGQQVTLSCSPISGHRSVSWYQQTPGQGLQFLFEYFSETQRNKGNFPGRFSGRQFSNSRSEMNVSTLELGDSALYLCASSLPGQSSSGANVLTFGAGSRLTVL.